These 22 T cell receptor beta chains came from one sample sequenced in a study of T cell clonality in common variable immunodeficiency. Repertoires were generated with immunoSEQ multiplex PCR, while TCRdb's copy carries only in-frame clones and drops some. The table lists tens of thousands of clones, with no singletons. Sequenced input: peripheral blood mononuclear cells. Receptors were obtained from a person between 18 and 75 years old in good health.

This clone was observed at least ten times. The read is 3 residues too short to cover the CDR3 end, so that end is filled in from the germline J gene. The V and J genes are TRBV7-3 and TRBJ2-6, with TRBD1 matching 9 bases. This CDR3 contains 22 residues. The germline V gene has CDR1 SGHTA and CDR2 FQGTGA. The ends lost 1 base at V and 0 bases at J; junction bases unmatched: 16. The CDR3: CASSLNPQGTGRLSSGANVLTF. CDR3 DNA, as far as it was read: TGTGCCAGCAGCTTAAACCCCCAGGGGACAGGGAGACTTTCCTCTGGGGCCAACGTC. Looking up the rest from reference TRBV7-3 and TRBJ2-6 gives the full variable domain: GAGVSQTPSNKVTEKGKYVELRCDPISGHTALYWYRQSLGQGPEFLIYFQGTGAADDSGLPNDRFFAVRPEGSVSTLKIQRTERGDSAVYLCASSLNPQGTGRLSSGANVLTFGAGSRLTVL.

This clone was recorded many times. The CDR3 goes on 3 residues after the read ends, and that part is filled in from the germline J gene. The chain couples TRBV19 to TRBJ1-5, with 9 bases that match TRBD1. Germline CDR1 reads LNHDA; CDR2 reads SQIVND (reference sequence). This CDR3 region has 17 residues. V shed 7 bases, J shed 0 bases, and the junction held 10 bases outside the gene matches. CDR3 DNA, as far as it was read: TGTGCCAGTAAAAAAACAGGGGGCCCTTATAGCAATCAGCCC. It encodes CASKKTGGPYSNQP. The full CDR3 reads CASKKTGGPYSNQPQHF.

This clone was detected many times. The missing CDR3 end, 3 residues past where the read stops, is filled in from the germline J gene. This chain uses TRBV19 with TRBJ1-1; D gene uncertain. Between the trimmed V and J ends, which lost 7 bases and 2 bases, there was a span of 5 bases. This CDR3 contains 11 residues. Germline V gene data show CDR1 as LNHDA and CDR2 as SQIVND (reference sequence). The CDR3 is CASTYNTEAFF. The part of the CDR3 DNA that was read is TGTGCCAGTACCTACAACACTGAA.

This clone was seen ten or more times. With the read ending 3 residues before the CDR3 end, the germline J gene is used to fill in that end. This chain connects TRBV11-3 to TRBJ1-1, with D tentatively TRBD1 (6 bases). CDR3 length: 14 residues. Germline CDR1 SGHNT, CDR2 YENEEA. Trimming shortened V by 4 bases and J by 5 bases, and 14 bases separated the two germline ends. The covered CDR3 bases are TGTGCCAGCAGCTCGAGGACAGAGGGAACTGAA. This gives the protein CASSSRTEGTE. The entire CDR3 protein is CASSSRTEGTEAFF.

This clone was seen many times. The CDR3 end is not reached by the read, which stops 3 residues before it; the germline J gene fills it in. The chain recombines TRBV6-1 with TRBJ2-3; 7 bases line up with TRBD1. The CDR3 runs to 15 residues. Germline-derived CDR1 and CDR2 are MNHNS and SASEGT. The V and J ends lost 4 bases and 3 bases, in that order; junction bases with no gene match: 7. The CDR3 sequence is CASSVNRQGTDTQYF. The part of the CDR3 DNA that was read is TGTGCCAGCAGTGTGAATCGACAGGGAACAGATACG.

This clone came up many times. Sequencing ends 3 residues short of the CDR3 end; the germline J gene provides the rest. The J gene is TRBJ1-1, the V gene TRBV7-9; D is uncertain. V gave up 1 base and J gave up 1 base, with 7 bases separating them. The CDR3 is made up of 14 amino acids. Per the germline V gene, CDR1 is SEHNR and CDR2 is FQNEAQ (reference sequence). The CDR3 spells CASSLEGTNTEAFF. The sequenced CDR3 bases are TGTGCCAGCAGCTTAGAGGGTACGAACACTGAA.

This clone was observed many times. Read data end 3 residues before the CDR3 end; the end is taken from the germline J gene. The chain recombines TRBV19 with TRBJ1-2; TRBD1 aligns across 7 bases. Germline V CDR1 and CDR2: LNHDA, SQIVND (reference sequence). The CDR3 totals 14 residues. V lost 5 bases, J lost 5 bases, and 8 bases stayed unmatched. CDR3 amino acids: CASSAGQAMYGYTF. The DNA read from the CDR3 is TGTGCCAGTAGTGCCGGACAGGCTATGTATGGC.

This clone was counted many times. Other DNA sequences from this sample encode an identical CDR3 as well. CDR3 sequence reads: CASSPGTGGDEQYF. The part of the CDR3 DNA that was read is TGTGCCAGCTCACCAGGGACAGGGGGCGACGAG. This chain links TRBV18 with TRBJ2-7; 12 positions agree with TRBD1. The DNA ends 3 residues before the CDR3 does, and the rest of the CDR3 is filled in from the germline J gene. Germline CDR1 is KGHSH and CDR2 is LQKENI. This CDR3 contains 14 residues. With V trimmed by 2 bases and J by 5 bases, 1 base remained unmatched.

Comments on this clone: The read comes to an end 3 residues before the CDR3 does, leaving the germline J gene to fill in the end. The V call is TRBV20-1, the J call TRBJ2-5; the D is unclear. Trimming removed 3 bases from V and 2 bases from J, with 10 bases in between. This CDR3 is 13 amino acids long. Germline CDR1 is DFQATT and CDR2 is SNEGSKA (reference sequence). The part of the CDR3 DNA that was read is TGCAGTGCTAGGAGACACCTTCAAGAGACC. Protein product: CSARRHLQET. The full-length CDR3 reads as CSARRHLQETQYF.

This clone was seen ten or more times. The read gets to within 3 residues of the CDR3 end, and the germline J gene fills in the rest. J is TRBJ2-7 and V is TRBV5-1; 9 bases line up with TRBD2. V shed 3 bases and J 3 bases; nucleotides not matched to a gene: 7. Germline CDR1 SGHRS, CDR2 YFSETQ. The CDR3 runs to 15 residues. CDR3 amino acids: CASSYSSAGGYEQYF. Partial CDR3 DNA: TGCGCCAGCAGCTACTCGTCAGCGGGAGGCTACGAG.

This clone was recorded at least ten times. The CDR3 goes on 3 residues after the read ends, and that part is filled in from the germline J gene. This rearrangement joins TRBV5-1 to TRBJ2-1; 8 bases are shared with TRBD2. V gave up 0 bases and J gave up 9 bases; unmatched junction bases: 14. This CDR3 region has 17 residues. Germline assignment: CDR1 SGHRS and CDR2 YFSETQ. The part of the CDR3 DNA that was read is TGCGCCAGCAGCTTGGTCCCCTTCGGTAGCGGGATCAGTGAG. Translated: CASSLVPFGSGISE. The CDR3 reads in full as CASSLVPFGSGISEQFF.

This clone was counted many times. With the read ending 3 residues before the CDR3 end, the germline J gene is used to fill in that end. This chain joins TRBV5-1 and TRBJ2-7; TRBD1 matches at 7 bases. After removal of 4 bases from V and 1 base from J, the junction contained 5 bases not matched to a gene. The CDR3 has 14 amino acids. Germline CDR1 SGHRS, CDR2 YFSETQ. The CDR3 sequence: CASSVYRGSYEQYF. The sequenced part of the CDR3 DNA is TGCGCCAGCAGCGTATACAGGGGATCCTACGAG. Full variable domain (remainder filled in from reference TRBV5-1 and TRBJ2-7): KAGVTQTPRYLIKTRGQQVTLSCSPISGHRSVSWYQQTPGQGLQFLFEYFSETQRNKGNFPGRFSGRQFSNSRSEMNVSTLELGDSALYLCASSVYRGSYEQYFGPGTRLTVT.

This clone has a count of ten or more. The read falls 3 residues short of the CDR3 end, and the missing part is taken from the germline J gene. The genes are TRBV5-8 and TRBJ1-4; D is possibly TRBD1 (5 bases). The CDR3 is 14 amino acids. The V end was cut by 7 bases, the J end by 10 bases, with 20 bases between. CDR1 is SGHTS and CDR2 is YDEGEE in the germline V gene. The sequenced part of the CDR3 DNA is TGTGCCAGCCCCCAGGGAAAGGAGAACGGAAAA. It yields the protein CASPQGKENGK. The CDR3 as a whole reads CASPQGKENGKLFF.

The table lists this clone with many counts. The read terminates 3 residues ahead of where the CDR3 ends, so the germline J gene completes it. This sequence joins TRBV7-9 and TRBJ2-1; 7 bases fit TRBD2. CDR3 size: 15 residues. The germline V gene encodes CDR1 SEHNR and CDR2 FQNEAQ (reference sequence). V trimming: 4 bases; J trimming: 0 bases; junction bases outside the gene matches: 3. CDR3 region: CASSWAGDSYNEQFF. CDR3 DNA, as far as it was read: TGTGCCAGCAGCTGGGCGGGAGACTCCTACAATGAG.

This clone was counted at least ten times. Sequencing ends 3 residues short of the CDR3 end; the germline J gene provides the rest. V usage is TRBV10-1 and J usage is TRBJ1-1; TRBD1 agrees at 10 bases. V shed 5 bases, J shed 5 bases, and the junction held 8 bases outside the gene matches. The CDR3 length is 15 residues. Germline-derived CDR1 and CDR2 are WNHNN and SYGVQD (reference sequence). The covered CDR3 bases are TGCGCCAGCAGTCCATCGGGACAGGGGAGGACTGAA. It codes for CASSPSGQGRTE. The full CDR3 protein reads CASSPSGQGRTEAFF.

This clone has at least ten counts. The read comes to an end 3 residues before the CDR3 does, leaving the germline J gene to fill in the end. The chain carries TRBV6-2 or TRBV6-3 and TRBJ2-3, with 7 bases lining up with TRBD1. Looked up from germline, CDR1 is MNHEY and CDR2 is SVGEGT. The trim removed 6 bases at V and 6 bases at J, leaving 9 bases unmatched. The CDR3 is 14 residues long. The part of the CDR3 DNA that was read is TGTGCCAGCAGCTCCCCCGACAGGGCGGATACG. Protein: CASSSPDRADT. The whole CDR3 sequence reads CASSSPDRADTQYF.

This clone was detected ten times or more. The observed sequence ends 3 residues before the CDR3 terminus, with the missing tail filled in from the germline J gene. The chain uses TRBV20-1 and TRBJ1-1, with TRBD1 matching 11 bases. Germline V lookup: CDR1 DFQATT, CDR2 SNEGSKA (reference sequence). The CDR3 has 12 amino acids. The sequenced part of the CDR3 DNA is TGCAGTGCGCAGGACAGGGGGCGCTCG. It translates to CSAQDRGRS. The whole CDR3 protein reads CSAQDRGRSAFF.

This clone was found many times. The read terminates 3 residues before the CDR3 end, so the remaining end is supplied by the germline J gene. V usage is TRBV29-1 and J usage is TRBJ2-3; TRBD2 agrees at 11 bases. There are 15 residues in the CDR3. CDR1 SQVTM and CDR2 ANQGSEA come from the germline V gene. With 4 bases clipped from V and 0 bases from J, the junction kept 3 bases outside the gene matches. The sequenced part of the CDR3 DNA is TGCAGCGTTGCCAGACTAGCGGGAAGCACAGATACG. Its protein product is CSVARLAGSTDT. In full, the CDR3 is CSVARLAGSTDTQYF.

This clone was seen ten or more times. The covered CDR3 bases are TGCAGTGCCCGCGGAGCGGGGGGGCCAGATACG. As protein: CSARGAGGPDT. The full CDR3 protein reads CSARGAGGPDTQYF. This sequence joins TRBV20-1 and TRBJ2-3; 10 nucleotides line up with TRBD2. The missing CDR3 end, 3 residues past where the read stops, is filled in from the germline J gene. CDR3 size: 14 residues. The J segment lost 4 bases and the V segment lost 6 bases, leaving 7 bases of the junction unmatched. Germline V gene data show CDR1 as DFQATT and CDR2 as SNEGSKA (reference sequence).

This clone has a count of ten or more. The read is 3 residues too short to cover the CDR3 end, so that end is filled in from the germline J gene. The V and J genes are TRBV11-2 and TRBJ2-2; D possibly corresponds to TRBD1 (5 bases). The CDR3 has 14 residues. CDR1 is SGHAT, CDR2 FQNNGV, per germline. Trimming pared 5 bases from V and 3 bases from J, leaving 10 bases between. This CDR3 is CASSSRVDTGELFF. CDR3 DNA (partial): TGTGCCAGCAGCAGCAGGGTGGACACCGGGGAG.

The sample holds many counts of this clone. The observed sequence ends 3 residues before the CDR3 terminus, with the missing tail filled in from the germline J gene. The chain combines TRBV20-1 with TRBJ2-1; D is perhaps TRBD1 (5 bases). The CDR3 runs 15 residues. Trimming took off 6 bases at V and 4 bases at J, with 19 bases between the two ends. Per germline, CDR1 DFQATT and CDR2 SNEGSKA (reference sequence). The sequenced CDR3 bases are TGCAGTGCCGCCTTAGGAAGGGGTTATTACAATGAG. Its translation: CSAALGRGYYNE. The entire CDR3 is CSAALGRGYYNEQFF.

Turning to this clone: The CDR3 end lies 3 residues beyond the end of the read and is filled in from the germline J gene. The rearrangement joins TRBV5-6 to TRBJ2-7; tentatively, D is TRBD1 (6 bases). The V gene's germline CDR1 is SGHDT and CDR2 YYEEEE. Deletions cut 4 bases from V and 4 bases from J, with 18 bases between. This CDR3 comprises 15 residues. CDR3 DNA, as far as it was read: TGTGCCAGCAGCACGGTCGGCCAGGGGCGGTACGAG. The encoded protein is CASSTVGQGRYE. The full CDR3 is CASSTVGQGRYEQYF. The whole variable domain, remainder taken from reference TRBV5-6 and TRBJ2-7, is DAGVTQSPTHLIKTRGQQVTLRCSPKSGHDTVSWYQQALGQGPQFIFQYYEEEERQRGNFPDRFSGHQFPNYSSELNVNALLLGDSALYLCASSTVGQGRYEQYFGPGTRLTVT.